This TCR beta chain was sequenced in a study of PD-L1 blockade in urothelial cancer. Each PCR reaction had synthetic TCR analog templates spiked into it. The repertoire was sequenced with immunoSEQ multiplex PCR; TCRdb's copy has only in-frame clones and lacks some. The table shows about 73,000 clones, with approximately 88% occurring only once. CDR3 length: 17 residues. From germline, CDR1 is MNHEY and CDR2 SMNVEV (reference sequence). J lost 3 bases, V lost 6 bases, and 12 bases had no gene match. This receptor was identified in a man aged 55 to 70 with urothelial cancer. The sequenced sample was PBMCs, obtained around atezolizumab (anti-PD-L1) treatment. V and J are TRBV27 and TRBJ2-7; 12 bases match TRBD2. CDR3 DNA: TGTGCCAGCAGAAATGAGAAAGGACTAGCGGGGCACTACGAGCAGTACTTC. Amino acid sequence: CASRNEKGLAGHYEQYF.